The sample holds one count of the clone carrying this TCR beta chain. Its antigen is unknown. In the PCR, 60 Vbeta and 13 Jbeta primers were used. The method was immunoSEQ multiplex PCR; TCRdb's version includes in-frame clones alone and lacks a portion of them. This table holds 150,000 to 200,000 clones, just over 75% found once. V was pared by 2 bases and J by 0 bases, with 8 bases of the junction left unmatched. Per the germline V gene, CDR1 is SGHRS and CDR2 is YFSETQ. This CDR3 comprises 17 residues. This record belongs to a study of cytomegalovirus exposure and HLA in healthy donors. As for the study in general: HLA-typed donors were the source of about 81 million unique TCRs held in an early data release. Broader study findings: For most TCR beta V segments, an earlier analysis put the productive rate at about 87% or about 30% of the time.

V is TRBV5-1 and J is TRBJ2-3; 8 nucleotides agree with TRBD2. The clonotype was recovered from a woman aged 30 to 39 in good health and CMV-seropositive. The sample comprised PBMCs. CDR3 nucleotide sequence: TGCGCCAGCAGCTTAGGAGGTTCTAGCGGGAGCACAGATACGCAGTATTTT. This translates into CASSLGGSSGSTDTQYF.